These 16 T cell receptor beta chains originate from one sample sequenced in a study of shared clonotypes between healthy human individuals. TCRdb's copy holds only in-frame clones and misses some; the assay was immunoSEQ multiplex PCR. The sample has some 1.5 million clones, 95% to 99% seen once; the top ten hold 0.4% to 0.55%. Material: naive CD4+ T cells sorted from blood. Noted subset: CD45RA+ positively selected. All receptors come from a man in his thirties or forties in good health.

This chain links TRBV2 with TRBJ1-1; tentative D call: TRBD1 (6 bases). Per germline, CDR1 SNHLY and CDR2 FYNNEI. Trimming cost V 8 bases and J 4 bases, with 14 bases left between them. The CDR3 sequence is 13 residues long. The CDR3 DNA reads as TGTGCCAGCCGTAACTCAGGGGCCACTGAAGCTTTCTTT. It specifies CASRNSGATEAFF. Complete variable domain (other parts from reference TRBV2 and TRBJ1-1): EPEVTQTPSHQVTQMGQEVILRCVPISNHLYFYWYRQILGQKVEFLVSFYNNEISEKSEIFDDQFSVERPDGSNFTLKIRSTKLEDSAMYFCASRNSGATEAFFGQGTRLTVV.

J is TRBJ2-1 and V is TRBV19; 7 nucleotides match TRBD2. J was trimmed by 1 base and V by 2 bases; bases with no gene match: 17. Germline V gene sequence: CDR1 LNHDA, CDR2 SQIVND (reference sequence). The CDR3 spans 20 residues. The CDR3 here is CASSISSGLRALPSYNEQFF. The CDR3 bases are TGTGCCAGTAGTATATCTAGCGGCCTAAGAGCCCTTCCTTCCTACAATGAGCAGTTCTTC.

The gene calls are TRBV11-3 and TRBJ1-1, with 9 nucleotides matching TRBD1. The CDR3 extends over 16 amino acids. CDR1 SGHNT and CDR2 YENEEA come from the germline V gene. The V segment lost 5 bases and the J segment 0 bases; nucleotides outside the gene matches: 7. The chain's CDR3 is CASSPGQGSMNTEAFF. CDR3 bases: TGTGCCAGCAGCCCAGGACAGGGGTCTATGAACACTGAAGCTTTCTTT.

The chain combines TRBV4-3 with TRBJ2-2, with 14 bases lining up with TRBD2. Losses at the gene ends were 0 bases for V and 0 bases for J; bases not matched to a gene: 6. CDR1 is LGHNA and CDR2 is YSLEER in the germline V gene. This CDR3 region has 20 residues. The CDR3 nucleotides are TGCGCCAGCAGCCAAGACGCGGGACTAGCGGGAGCTGCGAACACCGGGGAGCTGTTTTTT. It codes for CASSQDAGLAGAANTGELFF.

The chain carries TRBV27 and TRBJ2-1; 8 positions match TRBD2. There are 17 residues in the CDR3. Germline values: CDR1 MNHEY, CDR2 SMNVEV (reference sequence). V shed 8 bases and J 0 bases; nucleotides not matched to a gene: 12. The CDR3 loop reads CASSGGDTVSSYNEQFF. Written as DNA, the CDR3 is TGTGCCAGCTCGGGAGGGGATACGGTGAGCTCCTACAATGAGCAGTTCTTC.

The J gene is TRBJ2-2, the V gene TRBV2, with 12 bases lining up with TRBD1. Germline V gene sequence: CDR1 SNHLY, CDR2 FYNNEI. The length of the CDR3 is 16 residues. The ends lost 8 bases at V and 6 bases at J; junction bases unmatched: 10. The CDR3 spells CASGGPGQGAAGELFF. In DNA, the CDR3 is TGTGCCAGCGGGGGACCGGGACAGGGGGCGGCCGGGGAGCTGTTTTTT.

CDR3 loop: CASSNGIPNYGYTF. CDR3 DNA: TGTGCCAGTAGTAACGGGATCCCTAACTATGGCTACACCTTC. The chain employs TRBV19 and TRBJ1-2; D is unresolved. Germline-derived CDR1 and CDR2 are LNHDA and SQIVND (reference sequence). The V end was cut by 4 bases, the J end by 0 bases, with 9 bases between. This CDR3 region has 14 residues.

The chain uses TRBV6-1 and TRBJ2-3, with D tentatively TRBD1 (6 bases). CDR3 length: 12 amino acids. V lost 2 bases and J 8 bases, leaving 8 bases between the germline ends. Germline values: CDR1 MNHNS, CDR2 SASEGT. The CDR3 sequence is CASSESDSTQYF. CDR3 bases: TGTGCCAGCAGTGAATCGGACAGTACGCAGTATTTT.

V and J are TRBV4-1 and TRBJ1-1, with 7 positions matching TRBD1. Germline trimming cut 4 bases from V and 3 bases from J; bases unmatched to any gene: 8. The CDR3 length is 15 residues. CDR1 and CDR2 (germline): MGHRA, YSYEKL. Here the CDR3 reads CASSRTTGRDTEAFF. CDR3 bases: TGCGCCAGCAGCCGTACGACAGGGCGCGACACTGAAGCTTTCTTT.

In regard to this clone: Additional DNA sequences in this sample encode the identical CDR3. The gene calls are TRBV30 and TRBJ1-5; D may be TRBD1 (5 bases). The germline V and J ends were trimmed by 0 bases and 4 bases, with 7 bases remaining between them. This CDR3 comprises 13 residues. The germline V gene has CDR1 GTSNPN and CDR2 SVGIG (reference sequence). CDR3 loop: CAWSVAGNQPQHF. Here the CDR3 DNA reads TGTGCCTGGAGTGTGGCAGGGAATCAGCCCCAGCATTTT.

As for this clone: Other DNA sequences in this sample translate to the same CDR3. The chain employs TRBV6-5 and TRBJ1-5; D unresolved. Trimming pared 0 bases from V and 1 base from J, leaving 4 bases between. The length of the CDR3 is 14 residues. The germline V gene encodes CDR1 MNHEY and CDR2 SVGAGI. The CDR3 coding sequence is TGTGCCAGCAGTTACTCGCGGAGCAATCAGCCCCAGCATTTT. It translates to CASSYSRSNQPQHF.

This clone was detected only once. This chain's CDR3 is CASSPRDHGEQFF. The CDR3 coding sequence is TGTGCCAGCAGTCCCCGGGACCACGGGGAGCAGTTCTTC. The rearrangement uses TRBV11-2 and TRBJ2-1; D is possibly TRBD1 or TRBD2 (5 bases each). This CDR3 has 13 amino acids. Germline V lookup: CDR1 SGHAT, CDR2 FQNNGV. V dropped 6 bases and J dropped 10 bases, with 16 bases sitting between them.

This rearrangement joins TRBV5-1 to TRBJ2-2, with TRBD2 identical over 8 bases. Germline CDR1 is SGHRS and CDR2 is YFSETQ. After removal of 1 base from V and 7 bases from J, the junction contained 9 bases not matched to a gene. The CDR3 runs to 16 residues. The CDR3 sequence is CASSLFGAGDGGELFF. The DNA of the CDR3 is TGCGCCAGCAGCTTGTTTGGAGCGGGAGACGGCGGGGAGCTGTTTTTT.

The J gene is TRBJ1-1, the V gene TRBV18, with D perhaps TRBD1 (6 bases). The V gene's germline CDR1 is KGHSH and CDR2 LQKENI. The V end was cut by 3 bases, the J end by 4 bases, with 12 bases between. This CDR3 has 14 amino acids. CDR3 region: CASSPTGILTEAFF. For the CDR3, the DNA is TGTGCCAGCTCACCTACAGGGATACTCACTGAAGCTTTCTTT.

As for this clone: Other DNA sequences of this sample code for an identical CDR3. V gene TRBV18 combines with J gene TRBJ1-1; D unclear. Trimming left V 0 bases short and J 1 base short, with 6 bases between. Germline V gene data show CDR1 as KGHSH and CDR2 as LQKENI. The CDR3 is made up of 14 amino acids. Written as DNA, the CDR3 is TGTGCCAGCTCACCACCGGGCCCGAACACTGAAGCTTTCTTT. Translated, it gives CASSPPGPNTEAFF.

This clone appeared a single time. This specimen includes other DNA sequences encoding the same CDR3. J is TRBJ1-4 and V is TRBV15; D unclear. Between the trimmed V and J ends, which lost 1 base and 8 bases, there was a span of 8 bases. The germline CDR1 and CDR2 sequences are LNHNV and YYDKDF (reference sequence). This CDR3 comprises 13 residues. CDR3 in amino acids: CATSRAPGEKLFF. The CDR3 DNA reads as TGTGCCACCAGCAGAGCTCCTGGGGAAAAACTGTTTTTT.